The clone carrying this TCR beta chain ranks as medium-sized. What it binds is not known. Reverse transcription used approximately 500 ng RNA and constant-region primers for alpha and beta. Using multiplexing indices, alpha and beta chain libraries were generated apart by chain-specific third strand synthesis. MiXCR, applied by TCRdb to the 5' RACE reads, yields one record per CDR3 protein. The table has approximately 6,000 distinct CDR3 sequences, 8.5% to 9% seen once. This sample is part of a study of HIV-infected patients and healthy controls. Antiretroviral therapy had run roughly three months, about 14 weeks, before follow-up blood collection. No cell fractionation was done, so the repertoire covers all unsorted peripheral blood T cells. Whole-study results and caveats: Significantly higher mean Gini indices appeared in HIV-infected repertoires, possibly reflecting oligoclonality.

This CDR3 region has 18 residues. Germline V gene sequence: CDR1 LGHDT, CDR2 YNNKEL (reference sequence). Trimming took 3 bases from V and 6 from J; bases not matched to a gene: 15. The receptor's source is an adult with HIV infection. V is TRBV3-1 and J is TRBJ2-3, with 10 bases identical to TRBD2. The material was blood, obtained during antiretroviral therapy. The CDR3 reads CASSQRPGLALPRDTQYF. In DNA, the CDR3 is TGTGCCAGCAGCCAGAGGCCGGGACTAGCGCTTCCCAGGGATACGCAGTATTTT.